The subject of this entry is one T cell receptor (beta chain). In germline, CDR1 is MGHRA, CDR2 YSYEKL. The J segment lost 7 bases and the V segment lost 2 bases, leaving 11 bases of the junction unmatched. CDR3 size: 17 residues. The data stem from a study of T-cell reconstitution after alpha-beta-depleted transplantation in children. Unique molecular identifiers were incorporated into the prepared TCRbeta library. TCRdb fed the PCR reads into MiXCR, producing one record per CDR3 protein. The sample comprises more than 150,000 distinct CDR3 sequences, about 15% of which are singletons, and approximately 13% rests with the top ten.

The chain joins TRBV4-1 to TRBJ2-2; TRBD1 agrees at 9 bases. This receptor was obtained from a human donor who donated a stem cell graft to a child with acute lymphoblastic leukemia. The sequences come from PBMCs from the stem cell graft donor, collected from the stem cell graft. The CDR3: CASSQINRGRRDGELFF. CDR3 coding DNA: TGCGCCAGCAGCCAAATCAACAGGGGGCGCAGGGACGGGGAGCTGTTTTTT.